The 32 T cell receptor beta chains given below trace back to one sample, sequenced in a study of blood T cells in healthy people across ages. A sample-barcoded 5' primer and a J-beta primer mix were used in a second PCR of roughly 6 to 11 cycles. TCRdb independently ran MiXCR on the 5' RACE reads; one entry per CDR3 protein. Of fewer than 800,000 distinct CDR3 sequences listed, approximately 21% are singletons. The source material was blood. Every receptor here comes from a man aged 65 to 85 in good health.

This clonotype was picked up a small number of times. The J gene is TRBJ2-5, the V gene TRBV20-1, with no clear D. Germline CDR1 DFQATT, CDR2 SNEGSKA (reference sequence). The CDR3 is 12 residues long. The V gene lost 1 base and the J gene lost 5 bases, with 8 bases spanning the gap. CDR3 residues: CSARVLRETQYF. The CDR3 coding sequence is TGCAGTGCTAGAGTTCTCCGGGAGACCCAGTACTTC.

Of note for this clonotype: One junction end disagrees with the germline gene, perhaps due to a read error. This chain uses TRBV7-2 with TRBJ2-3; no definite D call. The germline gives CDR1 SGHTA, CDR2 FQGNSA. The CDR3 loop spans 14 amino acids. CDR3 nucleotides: TGTGCCAGCGGCTTCTCTTATAGCACAGATACGCAGTATTTT. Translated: CASGFSYSTDTQYF.

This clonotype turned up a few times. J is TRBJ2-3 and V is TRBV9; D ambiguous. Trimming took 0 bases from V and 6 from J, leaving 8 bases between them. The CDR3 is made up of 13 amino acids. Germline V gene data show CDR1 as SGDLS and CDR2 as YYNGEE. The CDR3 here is CASSVGLKDTQYF. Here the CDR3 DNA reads TGTGCCAGCAGCGTAGGTTTAAAGGATACGCAGTATTTT.

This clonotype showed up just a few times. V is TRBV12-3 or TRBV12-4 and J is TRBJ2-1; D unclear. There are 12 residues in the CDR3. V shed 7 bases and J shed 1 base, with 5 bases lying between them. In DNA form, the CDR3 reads TGTGCCAGCACCGCATCCTACAATGAGCAGTTCTTC. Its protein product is CASTASYNEQFF.

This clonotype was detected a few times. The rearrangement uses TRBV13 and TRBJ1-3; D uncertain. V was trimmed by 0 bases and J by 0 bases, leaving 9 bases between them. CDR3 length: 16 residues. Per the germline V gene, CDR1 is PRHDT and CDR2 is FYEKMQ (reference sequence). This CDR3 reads CASSLGRPYSGNTIYF. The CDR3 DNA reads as TGTGCCAGCAGCTTAGGCAGGCCCTACTCTGGAAACACCATATATTTT.

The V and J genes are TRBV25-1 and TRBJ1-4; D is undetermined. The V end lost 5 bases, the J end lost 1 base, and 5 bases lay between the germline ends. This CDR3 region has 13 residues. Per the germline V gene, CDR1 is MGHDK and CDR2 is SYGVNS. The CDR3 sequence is CASSWQTNEKLFF. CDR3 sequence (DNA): TGTGCCAGCAGTTGGCAAACTAATGAAAAACTGTTTTTT.

CDR3 protein: CASSLRTQLDGQGTQYF. CDR3 coding DNA: TGTGCCAGCAGCTTAAGAACCCAACTCGACGGTCAGGGTACGCAGTATTTT. The rearrangement joins TRBV7-3 to TRBJ2-3; possible D gene TRBD1, 5 bases. Trimming shortened V by 1 base and J by 8 bases, and 22 bases separated the two germline ends. There are 17 residues in the CDR3. CDR1 and CDR2 (germline): SGHTA, FQGTGA. The variable domain in full, with the rest retrieved from reference TRBV7-3 and TRBJ2-3, is GAGVSQTPSNKVTEKGKYVELRCDPISGHTALYWYRQSLGQGPEFLIYFQGTGAADDSGLPNDRFFAVRPEGSVSTLKIQRTERGDSAVYLCASSLRTQLDGQGTQYFGPGTRLTVL.

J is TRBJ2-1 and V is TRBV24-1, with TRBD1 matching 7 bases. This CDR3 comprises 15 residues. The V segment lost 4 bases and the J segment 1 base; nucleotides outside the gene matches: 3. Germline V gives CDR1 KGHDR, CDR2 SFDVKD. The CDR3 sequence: CATSEVRGSYNEQFF. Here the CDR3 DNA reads TGTGCCACCAGTGAAGTCAGGGGGTCCTACAATGAGCAGTTCTTC.

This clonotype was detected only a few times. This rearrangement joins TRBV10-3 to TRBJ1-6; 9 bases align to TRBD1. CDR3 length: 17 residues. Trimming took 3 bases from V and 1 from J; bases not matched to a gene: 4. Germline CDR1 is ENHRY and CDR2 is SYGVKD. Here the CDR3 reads CAISDPGQGSYNSPLHF. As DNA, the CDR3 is TGTGCCATCAGTGATCCGGGACAGGGATCCTATAATTCACCCCTCCACTTT.

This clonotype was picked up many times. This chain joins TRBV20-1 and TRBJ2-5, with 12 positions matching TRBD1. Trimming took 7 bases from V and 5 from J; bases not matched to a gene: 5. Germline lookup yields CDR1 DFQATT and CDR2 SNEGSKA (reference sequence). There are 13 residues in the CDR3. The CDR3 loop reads CSVGTGGAETQYF. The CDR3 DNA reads TGCAGTGTCGGGACAGGGGGCGCGGAGACCCAGTACTTC.

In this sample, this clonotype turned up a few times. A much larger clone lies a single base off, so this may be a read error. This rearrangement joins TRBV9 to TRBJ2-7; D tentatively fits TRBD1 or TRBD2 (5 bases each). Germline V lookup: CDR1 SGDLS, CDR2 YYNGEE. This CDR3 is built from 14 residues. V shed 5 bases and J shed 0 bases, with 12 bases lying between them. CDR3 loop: CASSLGASSYEQYF. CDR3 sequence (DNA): TGTGCCAGCAGTCTCGGGGCGAGCTCCTACGAGCAGTACTTC.

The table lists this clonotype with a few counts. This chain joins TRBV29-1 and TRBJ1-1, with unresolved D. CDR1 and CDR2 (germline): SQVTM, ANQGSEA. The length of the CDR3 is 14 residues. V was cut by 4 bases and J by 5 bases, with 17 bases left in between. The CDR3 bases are TGCAGCGTTGGAGATCCGGCCGGACGGACTGAAGCTTTCTTT. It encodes CSVGDPAGRTEAFF.

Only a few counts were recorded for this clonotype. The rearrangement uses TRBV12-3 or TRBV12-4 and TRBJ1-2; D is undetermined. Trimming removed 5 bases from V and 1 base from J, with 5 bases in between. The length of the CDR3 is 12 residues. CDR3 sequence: CASSTVNYGYTF. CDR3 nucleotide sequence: TGTGCCAGCAGTACAGTTAACTATGGCTACACCTTC.

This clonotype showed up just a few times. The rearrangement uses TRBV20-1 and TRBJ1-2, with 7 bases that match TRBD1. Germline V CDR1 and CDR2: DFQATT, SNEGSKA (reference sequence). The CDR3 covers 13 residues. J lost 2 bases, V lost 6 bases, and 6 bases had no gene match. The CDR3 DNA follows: TGCAGTGCAGCGGACAGGAGGAACTATGGCTACACCTTC. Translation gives CSAADRRNYGYTF.

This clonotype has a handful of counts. This CDR3 reads CASSPSGWIAGHEQFF. The CDR3 DNA follows: TGTGCCAGCAGCCCCTCAGGATGGATAGCGGGGCATGAGCAGTTCTTC. The V and J genes are TRBV9 and TRBJ2-1; TRBD2 matches 8 bases. Germline V gene data show CDR1 as SGDLS and CDR2 as YYNGEE. The V and J ends lost 4 bases and 8 bases, in that order; junction bases with no gene match: 14. CDR3 length: 16 amino acids. The variable domain in full, with the rest retrieved from reference TRBV9 and TRBJ2-1, is DSGVTQTPKHLITATGQRVTLRCSPRSGDLSVYWYQQSLDQGLQFLIQYYNGEERAKGNILERFSAQQFPDLHSELNLSSLELGDSALYFCASSPSGWIAGHEQFFGPGTRLTVL.

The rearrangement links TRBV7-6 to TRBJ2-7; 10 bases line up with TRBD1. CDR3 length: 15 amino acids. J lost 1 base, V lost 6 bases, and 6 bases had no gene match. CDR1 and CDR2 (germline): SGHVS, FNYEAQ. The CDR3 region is CASSRGTGVSYEQYF. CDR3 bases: TGTGCCAGCAGTCGCGGGACAGGGGTGTCCTACGAGCAGTACTTC.

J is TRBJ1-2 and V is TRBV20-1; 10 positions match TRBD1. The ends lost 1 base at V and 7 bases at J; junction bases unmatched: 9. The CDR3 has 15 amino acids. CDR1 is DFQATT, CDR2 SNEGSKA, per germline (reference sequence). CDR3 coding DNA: TGCAGTGCTAGAGCCCCCGGGACAGGGGTTACTGGCTACACCTTC. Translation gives CSARAPGTGVTGYTF.

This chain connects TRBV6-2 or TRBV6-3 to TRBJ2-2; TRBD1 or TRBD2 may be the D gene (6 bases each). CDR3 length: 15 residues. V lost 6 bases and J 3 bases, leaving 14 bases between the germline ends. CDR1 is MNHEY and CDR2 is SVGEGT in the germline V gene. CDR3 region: CASRRHREDTGELFF. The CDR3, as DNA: TGTGCCAGCAGGCGACACAGGGAGGACACCGGGGAGCTGTTTTTT.

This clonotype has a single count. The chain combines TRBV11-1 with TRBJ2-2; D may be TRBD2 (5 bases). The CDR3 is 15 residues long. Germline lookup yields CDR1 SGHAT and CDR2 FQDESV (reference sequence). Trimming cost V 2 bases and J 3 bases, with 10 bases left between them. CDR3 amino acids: CASSLFTDYTGELFF. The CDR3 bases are TGTGCCAGCAGCTTATTTACGGACTACACCGGGGAGCTGTTTTTT.

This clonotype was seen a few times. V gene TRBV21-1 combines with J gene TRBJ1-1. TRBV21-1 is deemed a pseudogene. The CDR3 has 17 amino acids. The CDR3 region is CASSKGAGIYLDTEAFF. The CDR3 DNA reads TGTGCCAGCAGCAAAGGCGCAGGGATATACTTGGACACTGAAGCTTTCTTT.

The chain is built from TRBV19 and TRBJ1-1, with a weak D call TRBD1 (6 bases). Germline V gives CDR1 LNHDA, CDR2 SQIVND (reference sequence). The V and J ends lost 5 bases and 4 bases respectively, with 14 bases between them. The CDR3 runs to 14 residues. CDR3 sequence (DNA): TGTGCCAGTAGTGTACAGGGTGGGGGCACTGAAGCTTTCTTT. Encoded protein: CASSVQGGGTEAFF.

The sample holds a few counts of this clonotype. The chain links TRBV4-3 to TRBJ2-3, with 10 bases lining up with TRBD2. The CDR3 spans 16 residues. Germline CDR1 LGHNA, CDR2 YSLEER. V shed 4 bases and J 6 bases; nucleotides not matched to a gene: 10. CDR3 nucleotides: TGCGCCAGCAGCCGTACAGCTAGCGGGAGTATTGATACGCAGTATTTT. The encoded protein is CASSRTASGSIDTQYF.

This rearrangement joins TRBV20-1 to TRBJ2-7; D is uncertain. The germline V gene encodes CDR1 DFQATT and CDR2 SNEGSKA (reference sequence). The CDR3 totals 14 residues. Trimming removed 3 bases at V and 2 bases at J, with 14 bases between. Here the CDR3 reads CSARGKAGAYEQYF. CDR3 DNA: TGCAGTGCTAGGGGCAAAGCCGGAGCCTACGAGCAGTACTTC.

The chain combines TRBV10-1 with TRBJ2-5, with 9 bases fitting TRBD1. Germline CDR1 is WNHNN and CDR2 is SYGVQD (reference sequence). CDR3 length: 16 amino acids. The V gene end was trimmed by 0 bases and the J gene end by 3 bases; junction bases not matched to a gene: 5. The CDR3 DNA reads TGCGCCAGCAGTGAGTCGCGGGACAGGGTAAAAGAGACCCAGTACTTC. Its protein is CASSESRDRVKETQYF.

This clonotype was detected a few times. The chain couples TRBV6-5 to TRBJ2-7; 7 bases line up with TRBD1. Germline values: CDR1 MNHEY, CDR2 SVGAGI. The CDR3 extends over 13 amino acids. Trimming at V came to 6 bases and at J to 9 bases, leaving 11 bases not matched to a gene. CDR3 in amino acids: CASRGTASDGQYF. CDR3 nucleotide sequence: TGTGCCAGCAGGGGGACAGCGTCTGACGGGCAGTACTTC.

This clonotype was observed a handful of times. CDR3 in amino acids: CATSSPNGGIEQTQYF. The CDR3 coding sequence is TGTGCCACCAGCAGCCCAAATGGCGGGATAGAGCAGACCCAGTACTTC. The chain employs TRBV15 and TRBJ2-5; D may be TRBD2 (6 bases). The germline V gene encodes CDR1 LNHNV and CDR2 YYDKDF (reference sequence). The V gene lost 3 bases and the J gene lost 6 bases, with 20 bases spanning the gap. The CDR3 totals 16 residues.

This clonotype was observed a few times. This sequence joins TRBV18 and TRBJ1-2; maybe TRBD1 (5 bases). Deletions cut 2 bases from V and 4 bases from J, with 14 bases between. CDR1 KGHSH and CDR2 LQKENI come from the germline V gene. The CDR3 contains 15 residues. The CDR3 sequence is CASSPSTDHVYGYTF. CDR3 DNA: TGTGCCAGCTCACCATCGACAGACCACGTCTATGGCTACACCTTC.

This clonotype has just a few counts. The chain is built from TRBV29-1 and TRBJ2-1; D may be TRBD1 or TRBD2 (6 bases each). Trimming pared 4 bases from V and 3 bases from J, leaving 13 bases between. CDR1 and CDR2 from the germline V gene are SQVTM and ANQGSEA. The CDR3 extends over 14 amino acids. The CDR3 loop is CSVGGGGNYNEQFF. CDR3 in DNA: TGCAGCGTTGGAGGAGGGGGTAACTACAATGAGCAGTTCTTC.

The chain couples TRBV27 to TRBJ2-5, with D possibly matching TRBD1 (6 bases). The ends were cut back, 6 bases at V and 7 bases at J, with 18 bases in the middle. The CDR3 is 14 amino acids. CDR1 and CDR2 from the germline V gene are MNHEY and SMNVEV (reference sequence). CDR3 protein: CASSSNDRLRTQYF. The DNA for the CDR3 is TGTGCCAGCAGCTCCAACGACAGGTTAAGGACCCAGTACTTC.

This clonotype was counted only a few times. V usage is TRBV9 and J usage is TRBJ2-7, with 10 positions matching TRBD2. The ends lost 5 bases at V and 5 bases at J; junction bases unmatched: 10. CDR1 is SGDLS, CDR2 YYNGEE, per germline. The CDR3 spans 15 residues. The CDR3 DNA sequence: TGTGCCAGCAGTCGTAGCGGGAGGAGTATTGACGAGCAGTACTTC. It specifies CASSRSGRSIDEQYF.

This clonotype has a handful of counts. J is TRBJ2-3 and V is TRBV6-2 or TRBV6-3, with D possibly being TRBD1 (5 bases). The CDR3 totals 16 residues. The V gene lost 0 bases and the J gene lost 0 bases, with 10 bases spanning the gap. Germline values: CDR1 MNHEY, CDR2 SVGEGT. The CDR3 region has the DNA TGTGCCAGCAGTTACTCTGGCAGGGCGAGCACAGATACGCAGTATTTT. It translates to CASSYSGRASTDTQYF.

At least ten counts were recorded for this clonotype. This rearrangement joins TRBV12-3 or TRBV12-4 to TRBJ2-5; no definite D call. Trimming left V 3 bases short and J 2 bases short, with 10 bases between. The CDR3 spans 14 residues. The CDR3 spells CASSFRQTQETQYF. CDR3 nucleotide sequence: TGTGCCAGCAGTTTTAGGCAGACACAAGAGACCCAGTACTTC.